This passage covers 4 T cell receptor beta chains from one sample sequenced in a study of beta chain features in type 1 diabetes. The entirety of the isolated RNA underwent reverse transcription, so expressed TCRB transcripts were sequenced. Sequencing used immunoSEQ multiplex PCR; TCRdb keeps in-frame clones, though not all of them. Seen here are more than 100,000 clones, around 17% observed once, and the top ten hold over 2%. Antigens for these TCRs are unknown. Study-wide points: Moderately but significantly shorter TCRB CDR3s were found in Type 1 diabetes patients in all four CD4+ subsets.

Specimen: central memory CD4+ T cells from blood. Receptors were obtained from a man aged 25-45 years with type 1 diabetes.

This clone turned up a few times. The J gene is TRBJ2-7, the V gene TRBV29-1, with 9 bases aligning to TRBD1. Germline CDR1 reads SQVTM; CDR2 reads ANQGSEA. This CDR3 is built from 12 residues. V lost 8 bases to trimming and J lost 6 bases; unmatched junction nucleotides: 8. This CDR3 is CSTWDRASEQYF. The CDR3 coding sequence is TGCAGCACCTGGGACAGGGCCTCCGAGCAGTACTTC.

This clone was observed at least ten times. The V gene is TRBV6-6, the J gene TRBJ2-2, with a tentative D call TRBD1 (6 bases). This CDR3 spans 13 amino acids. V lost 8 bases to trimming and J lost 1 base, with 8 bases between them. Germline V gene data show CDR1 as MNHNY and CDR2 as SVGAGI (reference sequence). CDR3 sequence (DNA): TGTGCCAGCCAGACAGGGAACACCGGGGAGCTGTTTTTT. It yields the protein CASQTGNTGELFF.

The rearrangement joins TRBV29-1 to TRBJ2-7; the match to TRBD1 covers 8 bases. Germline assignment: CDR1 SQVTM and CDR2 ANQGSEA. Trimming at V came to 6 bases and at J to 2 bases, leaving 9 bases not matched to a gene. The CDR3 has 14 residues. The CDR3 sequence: CSVSPTGATYEQYF. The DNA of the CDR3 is TGCAGCGTATCTCCGACAGGGGCGACCTACGAGCAGTACTTC.

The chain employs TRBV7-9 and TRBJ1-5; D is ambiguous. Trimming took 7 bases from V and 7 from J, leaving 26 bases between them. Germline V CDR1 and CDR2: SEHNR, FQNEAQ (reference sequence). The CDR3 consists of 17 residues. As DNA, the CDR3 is TGTGCCAGCAAATCTCCAGTAGTGTTAAGAGGGCACCAGCCCCAGCATTTT. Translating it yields CASKSPVVLRGHQPQHF.